The sequence of this TCR beta chain was determined in a study of identifying expanded T cells in peripheral blood. Looked up from germline, CDR1 is LGHNA and CDR2 is YSLEER. Trimming removed 0 bases from V and 0 bases from J, with 23 bases in between. CDR3 length: 20 residues. Method: immunoSEQ multiplex PCR; TCRdb's copy keeps in-frame clones and lacks some. This table has about 85,000 clones, 88% appearing once. As concerns this clone: Antigen: not known.

The study's findings and limits: Variance in clone template counts between approximately two-week samples significantly increased with total template count across all healthy donors. Over approximately two and four weeks, about 17 and 20 clones changed, versus approximately 1.2 between replicates.

Healthy donors had no documented immune events, such as infections, while sampled. Sequenced material: blood. The chain employs TRBV4-3 and TRBJ2-5; a weak D match, TRBD2 (5 bases). The clonotype comes from a person between 18 and 75 years old in good health. DNA for the CDR3: TGCGCCAGCAGCCAAGATTGGTCCCCCGGCAGCGGAGCGTACCAAGAGACCCAGTACTTC. This codes for CASSQDWSPGSGAYQETQYF.